This TCR beta chain originates from a study of preoperative IRX-2 immunotherapy in early breast cancer. As for this clone: Other DNA sequences in this sample translate to the same CDR3.

Treatment here: preoperative locoregional IRX-2 cytokine immunotherapy. Samples came from a phase Ib trial of preoperative locoregional IRX-2 cytokine immunotherapy. The method was immunoSEQ multiplex PCR; TCRdb's version includes in-frame clones alone and lacks a portion of them. The sample shows 40,000 or so clones, approximately 95% of them seen only once. The sequencing here drew on tumor tissue, taken after IRX-2 immunotherapy. This receptor was obtained from a human donor with breast cancer.

CDR3 coding DNA: TGTGCCATCACGGGTTCACAGGGACAGCCCCAGCATTTT. This codes for CAITGSQGQPQHF. The chain recombines TRBV10-3 with TRBJ1-5; D is perhaps TRBD1 (6 bases). CDR1 and CDR2 (germline): ENHRY, SYGVKD. Deletions cut 7 bases from V and 7 bases from J, with 14 bases between. The length of the CDR3 is 13 residues.